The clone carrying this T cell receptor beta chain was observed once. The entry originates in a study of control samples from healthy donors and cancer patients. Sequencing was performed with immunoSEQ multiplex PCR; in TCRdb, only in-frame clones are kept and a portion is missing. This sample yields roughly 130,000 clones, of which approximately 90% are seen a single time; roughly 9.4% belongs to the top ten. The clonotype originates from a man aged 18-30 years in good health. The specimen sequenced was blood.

CDR3 sequence (DNA): TGTGCCAGCGTCGCCAGGGTGTACCATACGCAGTATTTT. Translated: CASVARVYHTQYF. V and J are TRBV2 and TRBJ2-3, with a tentative D call TRBD1 (5 bases). V lost 8 bases to trimming and J lost 7 bases, with 16 bases between them. CDR3 size: 13 residues. Germline assignment: CDR1 SNHLY and CDR2 FYNNEI. The whole variable domain, remainder taken from reference TRBV2 and TRBJ2-3, is EPEVTQTPSHQVTQMGQEVILRCVPISNHLYFYWYRQILGQKVEFLVSFYNNEISEKSEIFDDQFSVERPDGSNFTLKIRSTKLEDSAMYFCASVARVYHTQYFGPGTRLTVL.